This T cell receptor (beta chain) was retrieved from a study of T-cell memory formation after mild COVID-19. The overall study: Each donor largely had its own TCR clusters. Findings and caveats of the study: The SARS-CoV-2 specificity of second-wave clones reaching peak at day 37 remained unverified.

A 5'RACE reaction primed in the constant segment made cDNA libraries of TCR alpha and TCR beta, and these carried sample barcodes and UMIs. TCRdb passed the 5' RACE reads through MiXCR, listing each CDR3 protein once. The data show 350,000 to 500,000 distinct CDR3 sequences, roughly 18% seen once. Germline CDR1 is GTSNPN and CDR2 is SVGIG (reference sequence). CDR3 length equals 18 residues. With 3 bases clipped from V and 1 base from J, the junction kept 15 bases outside the gene matches. As for this clonotype: Antigen unknown.

This chain connects TRBV30 to TRBJ1-5; 7 nucleotides match TRBD1. This clonotype was sampled from a man aged 18 to 35 who had mild COVID-19 (a few samples of this study predate the infection). Cell type and time point are not known. The sample was PBMCs or a T cell subset sorted from them (not recorded which). CDR3 in amino acids: CAWSGPTIQGSSNQPQHF. As DNA, the CDR3 is TGTGCCTGGAGCGGTCCGACAATACAGGGGTCGAGCAATCAGCCCCAGCATTTT.